Shown below are 21 T cell receptor beta chains from a single sample sequenced in a study of control samples from healthy donors and cancer patients. The assay was immunoSEQ multiplex PCR, and TCRdb's table has in-frame clones only and misses some. The profile shows 250,000 to 300,000 clones, over 70% of them singletons. The sample consisted of PBMCs. The receptors stem from a woman aged 55-75 years with lung cancer.

The V gene is TRBV20-1, the J gene TRBJ2-1, with unresolved D. Germline V lookup: CDR1 DFQATT, CDR2 SNEGSKA (reference sequence). V lost 3 bases and J 4 bases, leaving 13 bases between the germline ends. This CDR3 is built from 14 residues. The CDR3 bases are TGCAGTGCTAGTCAAGCTTCCAGGTACAATGAGCAGTTCTTC. Its translation: CSASQASRYNEQFF.

Note on this clone: Other DNA sequences within the sample encode an identical CDR3. The rearrangement joins TRBV28 to TRBJ1-2; the D is unclear. Germline V CDR1 and CDR2: MDHEN, SYDVKM. Trimming stripped 2 bases from V and 3 bases from J, with 4 bases between. The CDR3 has 12 residues. The CDR3 protein is CASSLNDYGYTF. The DNA for the CDR3 is TGTGCCAGCAGTTTAAACGACTATGGCTACACCTTC.

This clone appeared a single time. This chain links TRBV2 with TRBJ2-4; 13 nucleotides align to TRBD2. The CDR3 loop spans 17 amino acids. The trim removed 7 bases at V and 0 bases at J, leaving 6 bases unmatched. CDR1 and CDR2 (germline): SNHLY, FYNNEI. This CDR3 is CASITGLAGSAKNIQYF. In nucleotides, the CDR3 is TGTGCCAGCATAACGGGACTAGCGGGATCAGCCAAAAACATTCAGTACTTC.

This chain uses TRBV7-3 with TRBJ2-1, with TRBD2 matching 7 bases. Germline values: CDR1 SGHTA, CDR2 FQGTGA. V gave up 1 base and J gave up 10 bases; unmatched junction bases: 7. CDR3 size: 14 residues. The CDR3 reads CASSLMLGEGEQFF. The CDR3, as DNA: TGTGCCAGCAGCTTAATGCTAGGGGAGGGAGAGCAGTTCTTC. The full variable domain, in which reference TRBV7-3 and TRBJ2-1 provide the parts outside the CDR3, is GAGVSQTPSNKVTEKGKYVELRCDPISGHTALYWYRQSLGQGPEFLIYFQGTGAADDSGLPNDRFFAVRPEGSVSTLKIQRTERGDSAVYLCASSLMLGEGEQFFGPGTRLTVL.

The V call is TRBV5-5, the J call TRBJ2-7, with TRBD1 identical over 7 bases. Germline values: CDR1 SGHKS, CDR2 YYEKEE (reference sequence). Unmatched junction bases numbered 12, after V lost 3 bases and J lost 3 bases. The length of the CDR3 is 16 residues. CDR3 sequence reads: CASSSGRGQSFYEQYF. For the CDR3, the DNA is TGTGCCAGCAGCTCTGGACGGGGACAGAGCTTCTACGAGCAGTACTTC.

The chain is built from TRBV5-1 and TRBJ1-1; 10 nucleotides line up with TRBD1. CDR3 length equals 17 residues. The trim removed 4 bases at V and 0 bases at J, leaving 9 bases unmatched. Germline V gene sequence: CDR1 SGHRS, CDR2 YFSETQ. Written as DNA, the CDR3 is TGCGCCAGCAGCATAATGACAGGGGGCGCGGTGAACACTGAAGCTTTCTTT. This encodes CASSIMTGGAVNTEAFF.

This sequence joins TRBV28 and TRBJ2-1; 8 nucleotides match TRBD2. This CDR3 is 17 amino acids long. Germline CDR1 reads MDHEN; CDR2 reads SYDVKM. V was pared by 6 bases and J by 3 bases, with 13 bases of the junction left unmatched. This CDR3 is CASRPERLATHYNEQFF. CDR3 nucleotides: TGTGCCAGCAGGCCTGAGCGACTAGCGACCCACTACAATGAGCAGTTCTTC.

The chain links TRBV7-2 to TRBJ1-1; D perhaps matches TRBD1 (5 bases). The germline V and J ends were trimmed by 4 bases and 4 bases, with 10 bases remaining between them. Germline V gene data show CDR1 as SGHTA and CDR2 as FQGNSA. This CDR3 has 13 amino acids. This CDR3 reads CASSYLGATEAFF. CDR3 DNA: TGTGCCAGCAGCTACCTCGGGGCCACTGAAGCTTTCTTT. The complete variable domain, with remaining parts taken from reference TRBV7-2 and TRBJ1-1, reads GAGVSQSPSNKVTEKGKDVELRCDPISGHTALYWYRQSLGQGLEFLIYFQGNSAPDKSGLPSDRFSAERTGGSVSTLTIQRTQQEDSAVYLCASSYLGATEAFFGQGTRLTVV.

The J gene is TRBJ1-1, the V gene TRBV19; D is uncertain. The CDR3 totals 13 residues. Germline-derived CDR1 and CDR2 are LNHDA and SQIVND (reference sequence). V dropped 3 bases and J dropped 4 bases, with 9 bases sitting between them. CDR3: CASSMGYPTEAFF. Here the CDR3 DNA reads TGTGCCAGTAGTATGGGATATCCCACTGAAGCTTTCTTT.

The V gene is TRBV9, the J gene TRBJ2-7; D is unclear. Trimming took 0 bases from V and 2 from J, leaving 9 bases between them. The CDR3 runs to 14 residues. CDR1 and CDR2 from the germline V gene are SGDLS and YYNGEE. CDR3 loop: CASSVAQATYEQYF. In DNA form, the CDR3 reads TGTGCCAGCAGCGTAGCCCAAGCCACCTACGAGCAGTACTTC.

This chain links TRBV28 with TRBJ2-2; no firm D call. Germline CDR1 reads MDHEN; CDR2 reads SYDVKM. Trimming stripped 3 bases from V and 8 bases from J, with 7 bases between. The CDR3 sequence is 12 residues long. CDR3 nucleotide sequence: TGTGCCAGCAGTTTGCGGTGGGGGGAGCTGTTTTTT. Translating it yields CASSLRWGELFF.

The chain links TRBV18 to TRBJ1-1; D is perhaps TRBD1 (6 bases). In germline, CDR1 is KGHSH, CDR2 LQKENI. The CDR3 spans 16 residues. V dropped 2 bases and J dropped 0 bases, with 13 bases sitting between them. Written as DNA, the CDR3 is TGTGCCAGCTCACCAGAGACAGGCCTCATGAACACTGAAGCTTTCTTT. Protein product: CASSPETGLMNTEAFF. Drawing the rest from reference TRBV18 and TRBJ1-1, the complete variable domain is NAGVMQNPRHLVRRRGQEARLRCSPMKGHSHVYWYRQLPEEGLKFMVYLQKENIIDESGMPKERFSAEFPKEGPSILRIQQVVRGDSAAYFCASSPETGLMNTEAFFGQGTRLTVV.

This rearrangement joins TRBV4-1 to TRBJ2-3; 7 bases line up with TRBD2. Germline-derived CDR1 and CDR2 are MGHRA and YSYEKL. The CDR3 spans 16 residues. J lost 2 bases, V lost 2 bases, and 7 bases had no gene match. The CDR3 nucleotides read TGCGCCAGCAGCCAACCTGGGAGGGGTGCCACAGATACGCAGTATTTT. Translation: CASSQPGRGATDTQYF.

The chain combines TRBV25-1 with TRBJ1-3; no reliable D call. Germline CDR1 is MGHDK and CDR2 is SYGVNS. The CDR3 extends over 13 amino acids. Trimming took 7 bases from V and 3 from J, leaving 10 bases between them. This chain's CDR3 is CASNPPGGNTIYF. CDR3 coding DNA: TGTGCCAGCAACCCCCCTGGTGGAAACACCATATATTTT.

The chain joins TRBV4-1 to TRBJ1-2; TRBD1 matches 8 bases. The V gene end was trimmed by 5 bases and the J gene end by 2 bases; junction bases not matched to a gene: 7. There are 15 residues in the CDR3. Germline CDR1 is MGHRA and CDR2 is YSYEKL. CDR3 sequence (DNA): TGCGCCAGCAGCACAAGACAGGGGACGAACTATGGCTACACCTTC. Protein product: CASSTRQGTNYGYTF.

The chain carries TRBV14 and TRBJ1-2; D ambiguous. This CDR3 region has 12 residues. Trimming took off 4 bases at V and 10 bases at J, with 13 bases between the two ends. From germline, CDR1 is SGHDN and CDR2 FVKESK. CDR3 bases: TGTGCCAGCAGCCGAGACCAGGTGTACTACACCTTC. Its protein is CASSRDQVYYTF.

The J gene is TRBJ2-7, the V gene TRBV20-1; no clear D gene. CDR3 length equals 11 residues. Trimming pared 7 bases from V and 2 bases from J, leaving 9 bases between. CDR1 and CDR2 from the germline V gene are DFQATT and SNEGSKA (reference sequence). The CDR3 sequence is CSVPDTYEQYF. In DNA, the CDR3 is TGCAGTGTCCCCGACACCTACGAGCAGTACTTC.

This chain connects TRBV7-9 to TRBJ2-1; D is tentatively TRBD1 or TRBD2 (5 bases each). Germline loops: CDR1 SEHNR, CDR2 FQNEAQ (reference sequence). V lost 5 bases to trimming and J lost 4 bases, with 12 bases between them. The CDR3 runs 14 residues. CDR3 DNA: TGTGCCAGCAGCCCCGGGGCCCTGTACAATGAGCAGTTCTTC. As protein: CASSPGALYNEQFF.

This chain joins TRBV9 and TRBJ1-4; D gene ambiguous. Germline loops: CDR1 SGDLS, CDR2 YYNGEE. The CDR3 is 15 residues long. Deletions cut 1 base from V and 0 bases from J, with 7 bases between. CDR3 sequence reads: CASSVSGTTNEKLFF. CDR3 DNA: TGTGCCAGCAGCGTATCCGGGACAACTAATGAAAAACTGTTTTTT. Drawing the rest from reference TRBV9 and TRBJ1-4, the complete variable domain is DSGVTQTPKHLITATGQRVTLRCSPRSGDLSVYWYQQSLDQGLQFLIQYYNGEERAKGNILERFSAQQFPDLHSELNLSSLELGDSALYFCASSVSGTTNEKLFFGSGTQLSVL.

V gene TRBV2 combines with J gene TRBJ2-5; the D gene is possibly TRBD2 (6 bases). The germline V and J ends were trimmed by 10 bases and 2 bases, with 14 bases remaining between them. This CDR3 has 13 residues. CDR1 and CDR2 (germline): SNHLY, FYNNEI. CDR3 nucleotides: TGTGCCACCGGAGCGGGCCAACAAGAGACCCAGTACTTC. Translation: CATGAGQQETQYF.

The rearrangement uses TRBV5-1 and TRBJ1-2; D not resolved. The germline CDR1 and CDR2 sequences are SGHRS and YFSETQ. The V and J ends lost 2 bases and 5 bases respectively, with 4 bases between them. This CDR3 is built from 11 residues. CDR3: CASSLGYGYTF. CDR3 nucleotides: TGCGCCAGCAGCTTAGGGTATGGCTACACCTTC.